This T cell receptor (beta chain) appears in the sequencing data of a study of vaccination and CD4 T cells after COVID-19. Turning to the study itself: Sampling post-COVID took place a median approximately 100 days after diagnosis (range 35 to 161).

The assay that was used to sequence DNA from cultured CD4+ T cells was the Oncomine TCR Beta short-read assay. TCRdb passed the PCR reads through MiXCR, listing each CDR3 protein once. The profile shows fewer than 12,000 distinct CDR3 sequences, 25% to 40% of them singletons. Treatment of the sample: approximately nine-day PBMC culture with coronavirus spike peptide pools or control peptides (ViraFEST assay). Each well received two million PBMCs, cultured with about 9.4 IU/ml IL-2 and approximately 10 ug/ml peptide pools. CDR3 length equals 16 residues. Trimming took 4 bases from V and 7 from J; bases not matched to a gene: 8. Germline CDR1 is KGHDR and CDR2 is SFDVKD. With regard to this clonotype: As yet, its antigen is unknown.

The clonotype originates from a human donor who had recovered from COVID-19. J is TRBJ2-1 and V is TRBV24-1; 11 nucleotides agree with TRBD1. Specimen: CD4+ T cells from blood, cultured in vitro. The CDR3 reads CATSDRTGGALNEQFF. The DNA for the CDR3 is TGTGCCACCAGTGACAGGACAGGGGGCGCCTTGAATGAGCAGTTCTTC.